Below are 17 T cell receptor beta chains sequenced from a single sample in a study of radiation and T cells in renal cell carcinoma. The time point was: blood 2 weeks post-SBRT. Indicated treatment: 15 Gy SBRT to primary tumor, nephrectomy 4 weeks later. TCRdb keeps only in-frame clones here, not all; method: immunoSEQ multiplex PCR. The table includes 120,000 or so clones, about 81% detected once. Material: blood, obtained from a patient whose treatment included radiotherapy and nephrectomy. The receptors were gathered from a man in his fifties with renal cell carcinoma.

The chain is built from TRBV30 and TRBJ2-3; D possibly matches TRBD1 or TRBD2 (7 bases each). V lost 3 bases, J lost 3 bases, and 16 bases lay in between. The CDR3 runs to 15 residues. Germline V gene data show CDR1 as GTSNPN and CDR2 as SVGIG (reference sequence). CDR3 sequence (DNA): TGTGCCTGGAGCCCCAGGGGGAGGGTGACAGATACGCAGTATTTT. Residues: CAWSPRGRVTDTQYF.

The chain carries TRBV4-3 and TRBJ1-2; 8 nucleotides align to TRBD1. The CDR3 loop spans 17 amino acids. Germline V gene lookup returns CDR1 LGHNA and CDR2 YSLEER. V trimming: 0 bases; J trimming: 2 bases; junction bases outside the gene matches: 8. This CDR3 reads CASSQDGGDRGNYGYTF. DNA of the CDR3: TGCGCCAGCAGCCAAGATGGGGGAGACAGGGGAAACTATGGCTACACCTTC.

The genes are TRBV7-2 and TRBJ1-2; the D is unclear. CDR3 size: 16 residues. Trimming shortened V by 0 bases and J by 0 bases, and 11 bases separated the two germline ends. Germline CDR1 is SGHTA and CDR2 is FQGNSA. The CDR3 bases are TGTGCCAGCAGCTTAGCGATGGCTACCGCTAACTATGGCTACACCTTC. Translation: CASSLAMATANYGYTF.

The V and J genes are TRBV6-5 and TRBJ2-3; no reliable D call. Trimming stripped 0 bases from V and 2 bases from J, with 6 bases between. The CDR3 is 14 amino acids. CDR1 is MNHEY and CDR2 is SVGAGI in the germline V gene. CDR3 loop: CASSYSTSTDTQYF. Written as DNA, the CDR3 is TGTGCCAGCAGTTACTCAACGTCCACAGATACGCAGTATTTT.

The chain employs TRBV18 and TRBJ2-7; D is unresolved. Germline V CDR1 and CDR2: KGHSH, LQKENI. The V end lost 6 bases, the J end lost 5 bases, and 11 bases lay between the germline ends. This CDR3 region has 12 residues. CDR3 in amino acids: CASSPLGDEQYF. Written as DNA, the CDR3 is TGTGCCAGCTCCCCCCTGGGCGACGAGCAGTACTTC.

The chain uses TRBV10-1 and TRBJ1-1, with 7 nucleotides matching TRBD1. In germline, CDR1 is WNHNN, CDR2 SYGVQD (reference sequence). The CDR3 length is 14 residues. The ends lost 4 bases at V and 3 bases at J; junction bases unmatched: 5. The CDR3 spells CASSVDRVDTEAFF. The CDR3 region has the DNA TGCGCCAGCAGTGTTGACAGGGTGGACACTGAAGCTTTCTTT.

The gene calls are TRBV2 and TRBJ1-4; 8 bases align to TRBD1. This CDR3 spans 12 amino acids. Germline CDR1 is SNHLY and CDR2 is FYNNEI. J gave up 10 bases and V 6 bases, and 4 bases lay outside the gene matches. In DNA form, the CDR3 reads TGTGCCAGCAGCCCCGACAGGGGAAAACTGTTTTTT. This codes for CASSPDRGKLFF.

The CDR3 nucleotides read TGTGCCAGCAGCCAAATAGGACAGGGCGGCGAGCAGTACTTC. It specifies CASSQIGQGGEQYF. The gene calls are TRBV9 and TRBJ2-7, with TRBD1 matching over 8 bases. The V segment lost 4 bases and the J segment 6 bases; nucleotides outside the gene matches: 9. The CDR3 loop spans 14 amino acids. CDR1 is SGDLS and CDR2 is YYNGEE in the germline V gene.

The chain combines TRBV5-4 with TRBJ1-2; 8 bases are shared with TRBD1. J gave up 3 bases and V 0 bases, and 4 bases lay outside the gene matches. CDR3 length equals 15 residues. Per germline, CDR1 SGHNT and CDR2 YYREEE (reference sequence). CDR3 sequence reads: CASSLVDREDYGYTF. CDR3 bases: TGTGCCAGCAGCTTGGTGGACAGGGAAGACTATGGCTACACCTTC.

The rearrangement links TRBV9 to TRBJ1-1, with D possibly matching TRBD1 (6 bases). Germline CDR1 and CDR2: SGDLS and YYNGEE. Deletions cut 3 bases from V and 3 bases from J, with 15 bases between. The CDR3 length is 15 residues. DNA of the CDR3: TGTGCCAGCAGCGCACAGGGCGGAGGGTACACTGAAGCTTTCTTT. Its protein product is CASSAQGGGYTEAFF.

This clone was observed a few times. V usage is TRBV5-1 and J usage is TRBJ1-1; TRBD1 might be the D (6 bases). Trimming cost V 2 bases and J 0 bases, with 11 bases left between them. The CDR3 runs to 15 residues. Germline V lookup: CDR1 SGHRS, CDR2 YFSETQ. CDR3 protein: CASSFSQGMNTEAFF. The CDR3 bases are TGCGCCAGCAGCTTTTCCCAGGGGATGAACACTGAAGCTTTCTTT.

V gene TRBV7-2 combines with J gene TRBJ2-5, with TRBD2 matching over 7 bases. CDR3 length: 15 residues. Germline CDR1 is SGHTA and CDR2 is FQGNSA. Trimming at V came to 1 base and at J to 3 bases, leaving 5 bases not matched to a gene. The DNA of the CDR3 is TGTGCCAGCAGCTTAGTTCTCAGCGGGAAAGAGACCCAGTACTTC. Encoded protein: CASSLVLSGKETQYF.

The chain joins TRBV19 to TRBJ2-3, with 13 nucleotides matching TRBD2. Germline CDR1 LNHDA, CDR2 SQIVND (reference sequence). V lost 3 bases to trimming and J lost 5 bases; unmatched junction nucleotides: 11. The CDR3 loop spans 18 amino acids. The CDR3, as DNA: TGTGCCAGTAGTATTGTGCCTTTACTAGCGGGAGGGCAAGATACGCAGTATTTT. Its protein product is CASSIVPLLAGGQDTQYF.

The DNA of the CDR3 is TGTGCCAGCAGTCCCGAAGCCGAAAAACTGTTTTTT. Residues: CASSPEAEKLFF. J is TRBJ1-4 and V is TRBV2; unclear D gene. This CDR3 spans 12 amino acids. Germline V CDR1 and CDR2: SNHLY, FYNNEI. The ends were cut back, 5 bases at V and 8 bases at J, with 9 bases in the middle.

This chain connects TRBV6-1 to TRBJ1-5; D not certain. The length of the CDR3 is 15 residues. V lost 6 bases to trimming and J lost 0 bases, with 12 bases between them. The germline CDR1 and CDR2 sequences are MNHNS and SASEGT. DNA for the CDR3: TGTGCCAGCAGGAGTCTTACGGTTAGCAATCAGCCCCAGCATTTT. Amino acids: CASRSLTVSNQPQHF.

V and J are TRBV4-2 and TRBJ2-7; D ambiguous. Germline values: CDR1 LGHNA, CDR2 YNFKEQ. CDR3 length equals 15 residues. V gave up 1 base and J gave up 0 bases, with 10 bases separating them. CDR3 residues: CASSQAFDSSYEQYF. The CDR3 DNA reads as TGTGCCAGCAGCCAAGCGTTTGATAGCTCCTACGAGCAGTACTTC.

The rearrangement joins TRBV9 to TRBJ2-5; 9 bases fit TRBD1. The trim removed 4 bases at V and 7 bases at J, leaving 11 bases unmatched. This CDR3 region has 15 residues. The germline V gene encodes CDR1 SGDLS and CDR2 YYNGEE. The chain's CDR3 is CASSTTGGSGVTQYF. The CDR3 DNA follows: TGTGCCAGCAGCACCACAGGGGGCTCAGGTGTGACCCAGTACTTC.